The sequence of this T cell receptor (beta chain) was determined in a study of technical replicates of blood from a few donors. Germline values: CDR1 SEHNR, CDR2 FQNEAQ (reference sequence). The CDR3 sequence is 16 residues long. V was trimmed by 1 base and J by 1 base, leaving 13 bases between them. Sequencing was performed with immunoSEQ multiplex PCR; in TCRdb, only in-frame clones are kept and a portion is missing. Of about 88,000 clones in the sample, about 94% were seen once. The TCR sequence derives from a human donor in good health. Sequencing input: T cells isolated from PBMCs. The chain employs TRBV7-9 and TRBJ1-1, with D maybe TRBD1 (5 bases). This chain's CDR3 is CASSLVGAGKNTEAFF. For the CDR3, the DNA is TGTGCCAGCAGCTTAGTAGGGGCAGGGAAGAACACTGAAGCTTTCTTT.